These T cell receptor beta chains were read from a single sample in a study of T cell repertoires in cytomegalovirus infection. TCRdb passed the reads through MiXCR, listing each CDR3 protein once. The sample lists around 180,000 distinct CDR3 sequences; about 28% were seen once. The specimen sequenced was PBMCs. The receptors come from a human donor in good health (CMV status not recorded). Some clones in this sample may be carry-over from other donors' samples. Both conserved end residues are part of each CDR3. The order of the fields is D gene, J gene, clone size, V gene, CDR3 protein, CDR3 DNA. The D gene is left open where the match is weak. Size is omitted from some rows. Given values are once, few, many or a class for expanded clones.

TRBD2	TRBJ2-3	.	TRBV24-1	CATDNEENDRAGESTDTQYF	TGTGCCACCGATAATGAGGAGAACGACCGAGCGGGGGAGAGCACAGATACGCAGTATTTT
.	TRBJ1-2	.	TRBV2	CASRMTDDDYYGYTF	TGTGCCAGCAGGATGACGGACGACGACTACTATGGCTACACCTTC
.	TRBJ2-3	many	TRBV7-2	CASSLSNTQYF	TGTGCCAGCAGCTTGTCAAATACGCAGTATTTT
.	TRBJ1-2	.	TRBV20-1	CSARGSSEKLANYGYTF	TGCAGTGCTAGGGGGTCATCCGAGAAGTTAGCTAACTATGGCTACACCTTC
.	TRBJ2-2	many	TRBV12-3/TRBV12-4	CASSPGVSGGELFF	TGTGCCAGCAGTCCCGGGGTTTCTGGCGGGGAGCTGTTTTTT
.	TRBJ1-1	many	TRBV7-6	CASSPGPGGTEAFF	TGTGCCAGCAGCCCCGGTCCGGGAGGCACTGAAGCTTTCTTT
.	TRBJ2-2	.	TRBV29-1	CSVEVRQGGTGELFF	TGCAGCGTTGAAGTGAGGCAGGGCGGCACCGGGGAGCTGTTTTTT
.	TRBJ1-1	few	TRBV20-1	CSAPKQGNTEAFF	TGCAGTGCTCCTAAACAGGGGAACACTGAAGCTTTCTTT
.	TRBJ2-7	few	TRBV5-4	CASSSPRGATKSYEQYF	TGTGCCAGCAGTTCCCCTAGGGGGGCAACCAAATCCTACGAGCAGTACTTC
TRBD2	TRBJ2-1	few	TRBV7-8	CASSLGLAGGLNEQFF	TGTGCCAGCAGCTTGGGACTAGCGGGGGGGCTAAATGAGCAGTTCTTC
TRBD1	TRBJ1-1	once	TRBV10-3	CAISDMTDRAEAFF	TGTGCCATCAGTGACATGACCGACAGGGCTGAAGCTTTCTTT
.	TRBJ2-4	few	TRBV7-3	CASSSAWGDIQYF	TGTGCCAGCAGCTCTGCCTGGGGAGACATTCAGTACTTC
.	TRBJ1-6	few	TRBV4-3	CASSQEFGTSSYNSPLHF	TGCGCCAGCAGCCAAGAATTCGGCACCAGCTCCTATAATTCACCCCTCCACTTT
.	TRBJ2-1	once	TRBV7-3	CASSSRPFYNEQFF	TGTGCCAGCAGCTCCCGACCTTTCTACAATGAGCAGTTCTTC
TRBD2	TRBJ2-7	few	TRBV7-2	CASSLDDVAGRNEQYF	TGTGCCAGCAGCTTAGATGACGTAGCGGGGCGCAACGAGCAGTACTTC
.	TRBJ2-2	many	TRBV11-3	CASSLNTGELFF	TGTGCCAGCAGTTTGAACACCGGGGAGCTGTTTTTT
.	TRBJ1-1	.	TRBV9	CASSVDPGDTEAFF	TGTGCCAGCAGCGTAGATCCGGGAGACACTGAAGCTTTCTTT
TRBD1	TRBJ1-1	.	TRBV20-1	CSADATGPDTEAFF	TGCAGTGCTGACGCGACAGGGCCGGACACTGAAGCTTTCTTT
TRBD1	TRBJ2-2	.	TRBV5-1	CASSQYRGNTGELFF	TGCGCCAGCAGTCAATACAGGGGGAACACCGGGGAGCTGTTTTTT
.	TRBJ1-1	.	TRBV5-4	CASSLGTVKTEAFF	TGTGCCAGCAGCTTGGGGACCGTGAAGACTGAAGCTTTCTTT
.	TRBJ1-5	.	TRBV14	CASSQEVWQPQHF	TGTGCCAGCAGCCAAGAGGTATGGCAGCCCCAGCATTTT
.	TRBJ2-7	many	TRBV7-2	CASSAWSSYEQYF	TGTGCCAGCAGCGCCTGGTCCTCCTACGAGCAGTACTTC
TRBD1	TRBJ1-5	few	TRBV20-1	CSATTLGQVGRQPQHF	TGCAGTGCTACTACCCTTGGACAGGTGGGACGACAGCCCCAGCATTTT
.	TRBJ2-4	.	TRBV29-1	CSVEGQAKNIQYF	TGCAGCGTTGAAGGCCAAGCCAAAAACATTCAGTACTTC
TRBD2	TRBJ2-5	many	TRBV7-2	CASSLMGGTGETQYF	TGTGCCAGCAGCTTAATGGGGGGGACGGGGGAGACCCAGTACTTC
.	TRBJ1-1	.	TRBV29-1	CSVDLGDTGF	TGCAGCGTTGATTTAGGGGACACCGGTTTT
TRBD2	TRBJ2-5	few	TRBV6-2/TRBV6-3	CASSYSSGGALQETQYF	TGTGCCAGCAGTTACTCAAGCGGGGGGGCCCTCCAAGAGACCCAGTACTTC
TRBD1	TRBJ2-6	few	TRBV14	CASSQGGQGPSGANVLTF	TGTGCCAGCAGCCAAGGGGGACAGGGACCCTCTGGGGCCAACGTCCTGACTTTC
.	TRBJ1-2	few	TRBV3-1	CASSQGDRSTGYTF	TGTGCCAGCAGCCAAGGAGACAGGTCCACGGGCTACACCTTC
.	TRBJ1-2	few	TRBV2	CASSEVGGSDGYTF	TGTGCCAGCAGTGAAGTGGGAGGGTCTGATGGCTACACCTTC
.	TRBJ2-5	few	TRBV7-4	CASSLERVQETQYF	TGTGCCAGCAGCTTAGAACGGGTCCAAGAGACCCAGTACTTC
.	TRBJ1-3	few	TRBV29-1	CSVNGGDSGNTIYF	TGCAGCGTTAATGGGGGAGACTCTGGAAACACCATATATTTT
.	TRBJ1-1	many	TRBV7-2	CASSLVAGTARGTEAFF	TGTGCCAGCAGCTTAGTGGCAGGGACGGCGCGAGGCACTGAAGCTTTCTTT
.	TRBJ1-4	.	TRBV7-9	CASSLIGGRGSPNEKLFF	TGTGCCAGCAGCTTAATAGGAGGCAGGGGCAGCCCTAATGAAAAACTGTTTTTT
.	TRBJ1-1	.	TRBV6-2/TRBV6-3	CASSRVTTQGEAFF	TGTGCCAGCAGCAGAGTTACGACCCAGGGGGAAGCTTTCTTT
.	TRBJ2-2	many	TRBV7-2	CASSLARGGFAGELFF	TGTGCCAGCAGCTTAGCTAGGGGGGGATTCGCCGGGGAGCTGTTTTTT
TRBD2	TRBJ2-1	few	TRBV6-2/TRBV6-3	CASRQAGVSSYNEQFF	TGTGCCAGCAGACAAGCGGGGGTTAGCTCCTACAATGAGCAGTTCTTC
.	TRBJ1-1	few	TRBV5-6	CASSSVAEAFF	TGTGCCAGCAGCTCGGTGGCTGAAGCTTTCTTT
TRBD1	TRBJ2-7	.	TRBV5-1	CASSSGTAREQYF	TGCGCCAGCAGCTCTGGGACAGCGCGGGAGCAGTACTTC
.	TRBJ1-1	once	TRBV7-6	CASSLAGSNTEAFF	TGTGCCAGCAGCTTAGCCGGGAGTAACACTGAAGCTTTCTTT
.	TRBJ2-1	once	TRBV7-2	CASSLTYEQFF	TGTGCCAGCAGCTTAACGTATGAGCAGTTCTTC
.	TRBJ2-3	.	TRBV2	CASRIGYSHTDTQYF	TGTGCCAGCAGGATCGGGTACTCCCACACAGATACGCAGTATTTT
.	TRBJ1-1	.	TRBV29-1	CSALGQESEAFF	TGCAGCGCCCTTGGGCAAGAGTCTGAAGCTTTCTTT
.	TRBJ1-5	.	TRBV2	CASSLRDLNQPQHF	TGTGCCAGCAGCCTCCGGGACCTAAATCAGCCCCAGCATTTT